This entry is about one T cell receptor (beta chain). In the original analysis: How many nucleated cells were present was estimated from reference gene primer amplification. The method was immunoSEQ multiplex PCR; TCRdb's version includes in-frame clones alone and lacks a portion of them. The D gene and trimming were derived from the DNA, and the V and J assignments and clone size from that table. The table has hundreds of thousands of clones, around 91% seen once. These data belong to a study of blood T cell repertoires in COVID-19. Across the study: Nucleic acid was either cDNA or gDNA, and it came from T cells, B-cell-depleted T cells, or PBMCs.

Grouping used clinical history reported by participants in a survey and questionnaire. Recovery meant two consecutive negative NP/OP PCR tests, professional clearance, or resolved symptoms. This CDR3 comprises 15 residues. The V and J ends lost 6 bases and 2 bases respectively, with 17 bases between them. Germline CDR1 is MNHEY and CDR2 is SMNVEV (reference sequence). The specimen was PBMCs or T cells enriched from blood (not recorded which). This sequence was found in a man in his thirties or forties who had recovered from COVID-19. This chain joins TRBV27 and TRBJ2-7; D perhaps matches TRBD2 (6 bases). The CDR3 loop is CASRSLGGIPYEQYF. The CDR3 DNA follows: TGTGCCAGCAGATCTCTGGGCGGGATCCCCTACGAGCAGTACTTC.